This T cell receptor (beta chain) was captured in a study of blood T cell repertoires in COVID-19. Study summary: PBMCs, B-cell-depleted T cells, or T cells were the source of the cDNA or gDNA that made up the material.

Cohort allocation depended upon clinical history that participants reported. Per the original data handling: Nucleated cell number was recorded as an estimate derived from reference gene primer amplification. Assay used: immunoSEQ multiplex PCR; TCRdb lists only in-frame clones, some missing. For V, J and clone size, that table is used; D and trimming come from the DNA. The sample holds some 320,000 clones, about nine tenths seen once. The receptor was derived from a man aged 55 to 70 who had recovered from COVID-19. Sequenced sample: PBMCs or T cells enriched from blood (not recorded which).

In DNA, the CDR3 is TGTGCCAAGGCGGACAGGGAGGCAGATACGCAGTATTTT. It translates to CAKADREADTQYF. J is TRBJ2-3 and V is TRBV19, with 8 bases lining up with TRBD1. Germline values: CDR1 LNHDA, CDR2 SQIVND (reference sequence). The trim removed 10 bases at V and 4 bases at J, leaving 7 bases unmatched. The CDR3 has 13 residues. The full variable domain, with the rest looked up from reference TRBV19 and TRBJ2-3, is DGGITQSPKYLFRKEGQNVTLSCEQNLNHDAMYWYRQDPGQGLRLIYYSQIVNDFQKGDIAEGYSVSREKKESFPLTVTSAQKNPTAFYLCAKADREADTQYFGPGTRLTVL.